The source of this T cell receptor (beta chain) is a study of T cells in Graves' hyperthyroidism and ophthalmopathy. Study-wide results and limits: Most clonotypes that expanded in the thyroid above 0.001 also showed up in blood. The model predicted ophthalmopathy a median about 6.6 months before onset.

Amplified regions were TCR beta CDR3 sequences from RNA transcripts. The HTBI primer set served for first-round RT-PCR of the TCR CDR3. One entry per CDR3 protein, called by TCRdb with MiXCR from the multiplex PCR reads. The sample consists of roughly 380,000 distinct CDR3 sequences, about 18% of them appearing once. The diagnoses drew upon clinical symptoms, serum thyroxine and TRAb, thyroid ultrasound and orbital computed tomography. The CDR3 is 11 residues long. CDR1 and CDR2 from the germline V gene are DFQATT and SNEGSKA (reference sequence). Trimming shortened V by 0 bases and J by 9 bases, and 6 bases separated the two germline ends. This clonotype was seen many times. Antigen specificity is unknown.

V and J are TRBV20-1 and TRBJ1-5, with D possibly matching TRBD1 (5 bases). The sample comprised blood. This receptor was taken from a woman younger than 30 with Graves' hyperthyroidism. CDR3 DNA: TGCAGTGCTAGAGAGGGGGGGCCCCAGCATTTT. Translating it yields CSAREGGPQHF.